The rows below give T cell receptor beta chains drawn from one sample of a study of cytomegalovirus exposure and HLA in healthy donors. The assay was immunoSEQ multiplex PCR, and TCRdb's table has in-frame clones only and misses some. The data show 100,000 to 150,000 clones, with about two thirds seen just once and approximately 3.5% held by the top ten. Sequences were obtained from PBMCs. The receptors come from a man under 40 in good health and CMV-seronegative. The CDR3 runs from the conserved cysteine through the conserved F or W. D genes are given only for firm matches. Only part of the rows carry a size: once, few, many, or a class if the clone is expanded.

J gene	D gene	clone size	V gene	CDR3 protein
TRBJ2-3	NA	NA	TRBV6-4	CASSLSGTDTQYF
TRBJ1-1	TRBD1	NA	TRBV2	CASSTGATGTEAFF
TRBJ2-1	NA	NA	TRBV19	CASSIEGAFSTGQFF
TRBJ1-1	NA	NA	TRBV7-3	CASSLDGGNTEAFF
TRBJ1-1	NA	NA	TRBV7-9	CASSLGSEAFF
TRBJ1-2	NA	few	TRBV9	CASSTGNQWRGYTF
TRBJ2-7	NA	NA	TRBV19	CASSNAGREQYF
TRBJ2-3	TRBD1	few	TRBV4-1	CASSLDRGTDTQYF
TRBJ1-3	NA	few	TRBV5-1	CASSQVGAENTIYF
TRBJ1-5	NA	few	TRBV6-5	CASISVSWSNQPQHF
TRBJ2-3	NA	NA	TRBV6-4	CASSDGSPGFTQYF
TRBJ2-1	TRBD1	NA	TRBV5-1	CASSFPPGQGNHNEQFF
TRBJ1-5	NA	NA	TRBV4-1	CASSQELPRYSNQPQHF
TRBJ2-7	TRBD1	NA	TRBV10-3	CAIRGGDSVPYEQYF
TRBJ1-5	NA	once	TRBV30	CAWSVGAASNQPQHF
TRBJ1-3	NA	NA	TRBV7-9	CASSRGFSGNTIYF
TRBJ2-3	NA	NA	TRBV7-2	CASSFLDRAESSSTDTQYF
TRBJ2-7	NA	NA	TRBV6-5	CASKNRDGEQYF
TRBJ2-7	NA	NA	TRBV6-1	CASSGHRPTEQYF
TRBJ2-7	TRBD1	NA	TRBV4-2	CASSQDSGQVSYGQYF
TRBJ1-6	NA	NA	TRBV5-6	CASSGDTSAWGSPLHF
TRBJ2-2	NA	NA	TRBV9	CASSVASGQTNTGELFF
TRBJ2-5	TRBD2	NA	TRBV6-6	CASSKAGDTRQETQYF
TRBJ1-5	NA	NA	TRBV2	CASSEVRGQGQPQHF
TRBJ2-2	NA	NA	TRBV27	CASSLQGHTGELFF
TRBJ1-4	TRBD1	NA	TRBV7-7	CASSFRQGIGEKLFF
TRBJ1-4	NA	few	TRBV4-2	CASSAQEGGRQELFF